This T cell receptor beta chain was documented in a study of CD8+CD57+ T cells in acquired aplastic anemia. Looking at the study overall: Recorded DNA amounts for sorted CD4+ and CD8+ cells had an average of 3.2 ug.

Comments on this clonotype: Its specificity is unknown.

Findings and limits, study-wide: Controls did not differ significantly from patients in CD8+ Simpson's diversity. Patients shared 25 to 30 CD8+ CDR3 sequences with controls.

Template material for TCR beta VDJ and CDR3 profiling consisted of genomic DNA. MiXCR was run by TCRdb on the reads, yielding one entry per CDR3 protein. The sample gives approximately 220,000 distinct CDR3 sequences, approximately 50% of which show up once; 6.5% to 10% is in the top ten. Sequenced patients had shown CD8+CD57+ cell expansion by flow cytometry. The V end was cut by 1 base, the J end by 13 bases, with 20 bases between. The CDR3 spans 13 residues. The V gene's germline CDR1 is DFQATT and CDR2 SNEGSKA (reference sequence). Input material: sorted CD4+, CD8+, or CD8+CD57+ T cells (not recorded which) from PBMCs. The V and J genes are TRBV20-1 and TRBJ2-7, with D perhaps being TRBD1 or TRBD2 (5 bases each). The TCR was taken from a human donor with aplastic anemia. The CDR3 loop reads CSARAGTEPRKYF. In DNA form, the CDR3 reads TGCAGTGCTAGAGCAGGGACGGAGCCGAGGAAATACTTC.